This entry features one T cell receptor (beta chain) sequence. The antigen is undetermined. The data were taken from a study of PD-1 blockade in classical Hodgkin lymphoma. Study information: Patients received nivolumab 3 mg/kg intravenously every 2 weeks.

Sequencing used immunoSEQ multiplex PCR; TCRdb keeps in-frame clones, though not all of them. The sample yields about 43,000 clones, around 72% seen once. The study's findings and limits: The drivers behind the repertoire differences, possibly disease activity or prior therapy, remain undefined. Newly diagnosed patients were reported to start with lower TCR diversity than healthy donors.

Every patient was affected by relapse after autologous stem cell transplantation, while exposure to brentuximab vedotin was not uniform. Complete response, partial response or progressive disease was recorded as best response. The receptor's source is a human donor with classical Hodgkin lymphoma. The sequencing used peripheral blood mononuclear cells (PBMCs), collected at baseline.

The CDR3 DNA reads as TGTGCCTGGAGTTTCGACATAGGCAATCAGCCCCAGCATTTT. Protein: CAWSFDIGNQPQHF. The genes are TRBV30 and TRBJ1-5, with no clear D. From germline, CDR1 is GTSNPN and CDR2 SVGIG (reference sequence). CDR3 length equals 14 residues. The V and J ends lost 2 bases and 2 bases respectively, with 10 bases between them.